The 26 T cell receptor beta chains in this list originate from one sample, sequenced in a study of monozygotic twins with inflammatory bowel disease. Reanalyzing the 5' RACE reads, TCRdb keeps one entry per CDR3 protein, without DNA. The table for this sample gives some 170,000 distinct CDR3 sequences. The sequencing input was blood. The receptors derive from a human donor with ulcerative colitis or Crohn's disease, or a healthy co-twin of an affected twin (not recorded which).

The V call is TRBV10-3, the J call TRBJ1-6; TCRdb's assignment of TRBD1 cannot be checked, as there is no DNA. The CDR3 runs to 13 residues. Germline V gene lookup returns CDR1 ENHRY and CDR2 SYGVKD. CDR3 sequence reads: CARRMEGDSPLHF.

This CDR3 is CASSSGALPEAFF. The chain employs TRBV5-8 and TRBJ1-1. This CDR3 is built from 13 residues. CDR1 and CDR2 (germline): SGHTS, YDEGEE.

J is TRBJ1-1 and V is TRBV5-4; TCRdb reports TRBD1, a call that lacks DNA to check it against. Germline-derived CDR1 and CDR2 are SGHNT and YYREEE (reference sequence). The CDR3 has 15 amino acids. CDR3: CASSGPGQGNTEAFF.

The genes are TRBV19 and TRBJ2-3; the D call of TRBD1 rests on TCRdb alone, since no DNA is present to check it. CDR1 LNHDA and CDR2 SQIVND come from the germline V gene (reference sequence). The CDR3 contains 17 residues. This chain's CDR3 is CASTLNGNRGHGDTQYF.

The chain uses TRBV29-1 and TRBJ1-2. This CDR3 comprises 13 residues. Germline lookup yields CDR1 SQVTM and CDR2 ANQGSEA. The CDR3: CSVATWTNYGYTF.

This chain links TRBV18 with TRBJ2-5. This CDR3 is 13 amino acids long. CDR1 is KGHSH, CDR2 LQKENI, per germline. CDR3 amino acids: CASSPAGVETQYF.

This chain uses TRBV28 with TRBJ2-1; TCRdb indicates TRBD1, and absent DNA this call remains unverified. The germline V gene has CDR1 MDHEN and CDR2 SYDVKM. The CDR3 contains 15 residues. The CDR3 region is CASSPTGPRGNEQFF. The variable domain in full, with the rest retrieved from reference TRBV28 and TRBJ2-1, is DVKVTQSSRYLVKRTGEKVFLECVQDMDHENMFWYRQDPGLGLRLIYFSYDVKMKEKGDIPEGYSVSREKKERFSLILESASTNQTSMYLCASSPTGPRGNEQFFGPGTRLTVL.

This rearrangement joins TRBV12-3 or TRBV12-4 to TRBJ2-5; TCRdb selects TRBD2, and the lack of DNA leaves this call unchecked. The CDR3 extends over 15 amino acids. CDR3 region: CASSPGGLARETQYF.

The chain recombines TRBV11-2 with TRBJ2-3. This CDR3 contains 14 residues. From germline, CDR1 is SGHAT and CDR2 FQNNGV. The CDR3 loop reads CASSFIVTTDTQYF.

The V call is TRBV18, the J call TRBJ2-7; TCRdb names TRBD1, which stays unverified in the absence of DNA. CDR1 is KGHSH, CDR2 LQKENI, per germline. The CDR3 covers 14 residues. The CDR3 loop is CASSGTLSSYEQYF.

The CDR3 loop reads CASSTGTGVRNQPQHF. This chain uses TRBV7-9 with TRBJ1-5; the D gene TCRdb calls, TRBD1, cannot be checked with no DNA. Germline assignment: CDR1 SEHNR and CDR2 FQNEAQ (reference sequence). The CDR3 is 16 residues long.

The chain carries TRBV12-3 or TRBV12-4 and TRBJ2-7. This CDR3 is 14 amino acids long. CDR3 residues: CASSLAGYNYEQYF.

The V and J genes are TRBV5-1 and TRBJ2-3; TCRdb designates TRBD1, a call that cannot be tested without DNA. Looked up from germline, CDR1 is SGHRS and CDR2 is YFSETQ. The CDR3 consists of 14 residues. CDR3 amino acids: CASSSAGGTDTQYF.

The V and J genes are TRBV20-1 and TRBJ1-5; absent DNA, TCRdb's TRBD1 call cannot be checked. The CDR3 has 12 amino acids. CDR1 DFQATT and CDR2 SNEGSKA come from the germline V gene (reference sequence). CDR3 sequence: CSASQGSQPQHF.

The chain links TRBV19 to TRBJ2-7; TCRdb selects TRBD2, and the lack of DNA leaves this call unchecked. Per germline, CDR1 LNHDA and CDR2 SQIVND (reference sequence). The CDR3 totals 13 residues. CDR3 residues: CASSTSSLYEQYF.

V and J are TRBV20-1 and TRBJ1-2. CDR3 length: 15 amino acids. Germline values: CDR1 DFQATT, CDR2 SNEGSKA (reference sequence). CDR3 region: CSARDGGRPNYGYTF.

The chain has TRBV7-3 and TRBJ2-1; TCRdb's D call, TRBD2, is unchecked because there is no DNA. This CDR3 contains 14 residues. Per germline, CDR1 SGHTA and CDR2 FQGTGA. CDR3 sequence: CASSLTRAGHEQFF.

The gene calls are TRBV28 and TRBJ1-5. Germline V CDR1 and CDR2: MDHEN, SYDVKM. This CDR3 has 15 amino acids. The CDR3 sequence: CASSLFVVSNQPQHF.

The chain couples TRBV20-1 to TRBJ1-6. CDR3 length equals 13 residues. The germline gives CDR1 DFQATT, CDR2 SNEGSKA (reference sequence). CDR3 in amino acids: CSARDRSDSPLHF.

The chain joins TRBV4-1 to TRBJ1-1. The germline V gene has CDR1 MGHRA and CDR2 YSYEKL. There are 15 residues in the CDR3. CDR3 sequence: CASSQDGGVDTEAFF.

The rearrangement uses TRBV29-1 and TRBJ1-1; TCRdb indicates TRBD1, and absent DNA this call remains unverified. Per germline, CDR1 SQVTM and CDR2 ANQGSEA. This CDR3 contains 14 residues. The CDR3 protein is CSVENLGGNTEAFF.

V gene TRBV30 combines with J gene TRBJ2-4; TCRdb designates TRBD1, a call that cannot be tested without DNA. Germline V CDR1 and CDR2: GTSNPN, SVGIG (reference sequence). The CDR3 runs to 11 residues. The CDR3 protein is CAWDRGNIQYF. Filled out from reference TRBV30 and TRBJ2-4, the complete variable domain reads SQTIHQWPATLVQPVGSPLSLECTVEGTSNPNLYWYRQAAGRGLQLLFYSVGIGQISSEVPQNLSASRPQDRQFILSSKKLLLSDSGFYLCAWDRGNIQYFGAGTRLSVL.

CDR3 residues: CASSFSGRHYEQYF. The J gene is TRBJ2-7, the V gene TRBV5-1; TCRdb's D gene call, TRBD2, goes unchecked for lack of DNA. The CDR3 covers 14 residues. The germline V gene encodes CDR1 SGHRS and CDR2 YFSETQ.

This chain connects TRBV7-6 to TRBJ2-3; TCRdb's assignment of TRBD2 cannot be checked, as there is no DNA. The CDR3 loop spans 14 amino acids. Germline V gene data show CDR1 as SGHVS and CDR2 as FNYEAQ. The CDR3 loop is CASSPDSGRNTQYF. Full variable domain (outside the CDR3, taken from reference TRBV7-6 and TRBJ2-3): GAGVSQSPRYKVTKRGQDVALRCDPISGHVSLYWYRQALGQGPEFLTYFNYEAQQDKSGLPNDRFSAERPEGSISTLTIQRTEQRDSAMYRCASSPDSGRNTQYFGPGTRLTVL.

The chain combines TRBV4-1 with TRBJ1-2; TCRdb proposes TRBD1, but this gene call is untestable without DNA. Germline CDR1 MGHRA, CDR2 YSYEKL. The CDR3 totals 13 residues. The CDR3 sequence is CASSPDRGLGYTF.

This rearrangement joins TRBV11-1 to TRBJ2-5; there is no DNA to check the TCRdb D call of TRBD1. The CDR3 spans 18 residues. Germline V gene lookup returns CDR1 SGHAT and CDR2 FQDESV (reference sequence). The CDR3 reads CASSPGPGRGSEEETQYF.